This paragraph reports one T cell receptor beta chain. As yet, its antigen is unknown. These data come from a study of T cell repertoires in cytomegalovirus infection. This CDR3 contains 15 residues. Germline V gene sequence: CDR1 SGHRS, CDR2 YFSETQ. With V trimmed by 1 base and J by 4 bases, 4 bases remained unmatched. Using its own MiXCR run on the reads, TCRdb lists one record per CDR3 protein. The sample lists 100,000 to 150,000 distinct CDR3 sequences, about 24% occurring once. The sequencing input was PBMCs, sequenced either directly or after in vitro stimulation (not recorded which). This chain joins TRBV5-1 and TRBJ2-2; the match to TRBD2 covers 7 bases. This TCR was sampled from a human donor in good health (CMV status not recorded). Some clones in this sample may be carry-over from other donors' samples. The CDR3 region is CASSLQLAGTGELFF. CDR3 bases: TGCGCCAGCAGCTTGCAGTTAGCGGGCACCGGGGAGCTGTTTTTT. Together with reference TRBV5-1 and TRBJ2-2, the CDR3 gives the full variable domain: KAGVTQTPRYLIKTRGQQVTLSCSPISGHRSVSWYQQTPGQGLQFLFEYFSETQRNKGNFPGRFSGRQFSNSRSEMNVSTLELGDSALYLCASSLQLAGTGELFFGEGSRLTVL.